These 26 T cell receptor beta chains originate from one sample sequenced in a study of cytomegalovirus exposure and HLA in healthy donors (dated by TCRdb to 2016 to 2017). Library preparation used the immunoSEQ multiplex PCR assay. The multiplex PCR relied on a mix of 60 forward primers for TCR Vbeta segments and 13 reverse primers for TCR Jbeta segments. Held by TCRdb, this immuneACCESS table contains in-frame sequences only and omits some clones. Under half of the omission traces to an unresolved V gene where checked; the cause of the rest is unknown. This sample comprises 200,000 to 250,000 clones, approximately 82% of them detected only once. The ten largest clonotypes hold roughly 10% of the sample. Sequencing input: PBMCs. The receptors shown here come from a woman aged 45-59 years in good health and CMV-seropositive.

The rearrangement uses TRBV11-2 and TRBJ2-2; no reliable D call. V was clipped by 2 bases and J by 7 bases, with 11 bases between them. The CDR3 runs to 14 residues. The germline V gene encodes CDR1 SGHAT and CDR2 FQNNGV. The CDR3, as DNA: TGTGCCAGCAGCTTAATCAGGATCGGCGGGGAGCTGTTTTTT. Its translation: CASSLIRIGGELFF.

This clone occurred a few times. J is TRBJ2-1 and V is TRBV6-6, with a possible D match to TRBD1 (5 bases). The CDR3 extends over 13 amino acids. Germline loops: CDR1 MNHNY, CDR2 SVGAGI (reference sequence). V was shortened by 6 bases and J by 3 bases, with 9 bases between the two germline ends. The DNA of the CDR3 is TGTGCCAGCAGCCTGACAGACTACAATGAGCAGTTCTTC. As protein: CASSLTDYNEQFF.

The chain carries TRBV30 and TRBJ1-1, with a possible D match to TRBD1 (5 bases). The length of the CDR3 is 14 residues. In germline, CDR1 is GTSNPN, CDR2 SVGIG (reference sequence). V shed 2 bases and J shed 4 bases, with 14 bases lying between them. The CDR3 here is CAWSYGTGGTEAFF. The CDR3 DNA is TGTGCCTGGAGTTACGGGACCGGGGGCACTGAAGCTTTCTTT.

The chain is built from TRBV6-5 and TRBJ2-1, with D maybe TRBD2 (7 bases). This CDR3 has 15 amino acids. The V gene's germline CDR1 is MNHEY and CDR2 SVGAGI. Deletions cut 5 bases from V and 8 bases from J, with 19 bases between. The DNA of the CDR3 is TGTGCCAGCAGTAGGGAAGGGAGGGGGGGCGATGAGCAGTTCTTC. Its translation is CASSREGRGGDEQFF.

This clone has a single count. The chain's CDR3 is CASVGTALGSLHF. The CDR3 nucleotides are TGTGCCAGCGTAGGGACAGCCCTTGGGTCCCTCCACTTT. The gene calls are TRBV27 and TRBJ1-6; 7 nucleotides line up with TRBD1. Trimming removed 8 bases from V and 14 bases from J; junction bases left unmatched: 12. CDR3 length: 13 amino acids. Germline lookup yields CDR1 MNHEY and CDR2 SMNVEV (reference sequence).

In this sample, this clone turned up a few times. The chain is built from TRBV27 and TRBJ1-2; 7 bases agree with TRBD1. CDR1 and CDR2 (germline): MNHEY, SMNVEV (reference sequence). V dropped 2 bases and J dropped 4; count of bases not matched to a gene: 4. CDR3 length: 14 residues. CDR3 sequence (DNA): TGTGCCAGCAGTTTACACAGGGGTGGCTATGGCTACACCTTC. It is translated as CASSLHRGGYGYTF.

This clone has a handful of counts. This chain links TRBV5-1 with TRBJ1-1, with TRBD1 matching over 7 bases. The CDR3 has 18 residues. Germline CDR1 reads SGHRS; CDR2 reads YFSETQ. The ends lost 4 bases at V and 0 bases at J; junction bases unmatched: 15. CDR3 coding DNA: TGCGCCAGCAGCCGGACAGGCCAGGGCATCCGGATGAACACTGAAGCTTTCTTT. Amino acid sequence: CASSRTGQGIRMNTEAFF.

The chain joins TRBV9 to TRBJ2-3; D remains unclear. CDR3 length: 13 amino acids. Trimming removed 0 bases from V and 3 bases from J, with 5 bases in between. Per the germline V gene, CDR1 is SGDLS and CDR2 is YYNGEE. CDR3 DNA sequence: TGTGCCAGCAGCGTAGGGAGAACAGATACGCAGTATTTT. This codes for CASSVGRTDTQYF. Full variable domain (outside the CDR3, taken from reference TRBV9 and TRBJ2-3): DSGVTQTPKHLITATGQRVTLRCSPRSGDLSVYWYQQSLDQGLQFLIQYYNGEERAKGNILERFSAQQFPDLHSELNLSSLELGDSALYFCASSVGRTDTQYFGPGTRLTVL.

V and J are TRBV7-9 and TRBJ2-5; tentative D call: TRBD1 (9 bases). The J call may be mistaken, given a closer DNA end match to TRBJ2-7. Germline V lookup: CDR1 SEHNR, CDR2 FQNEAQ (reference sequence). CDR3 length equals 17 residues. CDR3 residues: CASSFGGGWTGDYEQYF. The CDR3 coding sequence is TGTGCCAGCAGCTTCGGGGGGGGGTGGACAGGGGACTACGAGCAGTACTTC.

This clone appeared once. The chain uses TRBV6-1 and TRBJ1-5, with TRBD1 as a possible D gene (6 bases). The CDR3 covers 15 residues. Trimming left V 5 bases short and J 4 bases short, with 15 bases between. CDR1 is MNHNS, CDR2 SASEGT, per germline. This CDR3 is CASSPRGGRNQPQHF. The DNA for the CDR3 is TGTGCCAGCAGTCCCCGTGGGGGCAGGAATCAGCCCCAGCATTTT.

This sequence joins TRBV9 and TRBJ2-7, with 9 bases matching TRBD2. V trimming: 0 bases; J trimming: 2 bases; junction bases outside the gene matches: 3. The CDR3 is 15 residues long. CDR1 is SGDLS, CDR2 YYNGEE, per germline. The CDR3 spells CASSVEAGGPYEQYF. The DNA for the CDR3 is TGTGCCAGCAGCGTAGAAGCGGGGGGACCCTACGAGCAGTACTTC.

The gene calls are TRBV30 and TRBJ2-7; D is possibly TRBD1 (6 bases). The CDR3 extends over 15 amino acids. V lost 2 bases, J lost 6 bases, and 20 bases lay in between. The germline CDR1 and CDR2 sequences are GTSNPN and SVGIG (reference sequence). CDR3 amino acids: CAWSFPGADGIEQYF. Here the CDR3 DNA reads TGTGCCTGGAGTTTCCCAGGGGCGGATGGGATCGAGCAGTACTTC. Full variable domain (rest looked up from reference TRBV30 and TRBJ2-7): SQTIHQWPATLVQPVGSPLSLECTVEGTSNPNLYWYRQAAGRGLQLLFYSVGIGQISSEVPQNLSASRPQDRQFILSSKKLLLSDSGFYLCAWSFPGADGIEQYFGPGTRLTVT.

The chain has TRBV5-1 and TRBJ2-3; no clear D. The CDR3 spans 12 residues. Germline CDR1 and CDR2: SGHRS and YFSETQ. The V and J ends lost 1 base and 3 bases respectively, with 3 bases between them. The CDR3 here is CASSLLTDTQYF. In nucleotides, the CDR3 is TGCGCCAGCAGCTTGCTTACAGATACGCAGTATTTT. The full variable domain, with the rest looked up from reference TRBV5-1 and TRBJ2-3, is KAGVTQTPRYLIKTRGQQVTLSCSPISGHRSVSWYQQTPGQGLQFLFEYFSETQRNKGNFPGRFSGRQFSNSRSEMNVSTLELGDSALYLCASSLLTDTQYFGPGTRLTVL.

This chain uses TRBV9 with TRBJ2-1, with unresolved D. The length of the CDR3 is 13 residues. Trimming stripped 4 bases from V and 10 bases from J, with 15 bases between. Germline V gene sequence: CDR1 SGDLS, CDR2 YYNGEE. The CDR3: CASSLSIWAEQFF. The CDR3 DNA sequence: TGTGCCAGCAGCCTTTCAATTTGGGCGGAGCAGTTCTTC. The full variable domain, in which reference TRBV9 and TRBJ2-1 provide the parts outside the CDR3, is DSGVTQTPKHLITATGQRVTLRCSPRSGDLSVYWYQQSLDQGLQFLIQYYNGEERAKGNILERFSAQQFPDLHSELNLSSLELGDSALYFCASSLSIWAEQFFGPGTRLTVL.

V and J are TRBV9 and TRBJ2-7; D is possibly TRBD2 (5 bases). Trimming shortened V by 4 bases and J by 0 bases, and 11 bases separated the two germline ends. From germline, CDR1 is SGDLS and CDR2 YYNGEE. This CDR3 is 14 amino acids long. CDR3 nucleotide sequence: TGTGCCAGCAGCCAAACGGGGAACTCCTACGAGCAGTACTTC. Translation: CASSQTGNSYEQYF.

J is TRBJ1-2 and V is TRBV27; D is perhaps TRBD1 (6 bases). Germline V gene data show CDR1 as MNHEY and CDR2 as SMNVEV (reference sequence). The CDR3 spans 15 residues. The ends were cut back, 5 bases at V and 5 bases at J, with 18 bases in the middle. The CDR3 sequence: CASSTNMGASYGYTF. The CDR3 DNA sequence: TGTGCCAGCAGTACGAACATGGGGGCCTCTTATGGCTACACCTTC.

This clone was observed a single time. V is TRBV6-6 and J is TRBJ2-1, with D maybe TRBD1 (6 bases). CDR3 length equals 16 residues. The germline gives CDR1 MNHNY, CDR2 SVGAGI (reference sequence). Trimming left V 8 bases short and J 4 bases short, with 21 bases between. The CDR3 region has the DNA TGTGCCAGCCAGGGGAAGGGGCCCCCCCATTACAATGAGCAGTTCTTC. Protein sequence: CASQGKGPPHYNEQFF.

The gene calls are TRBV4-3 and TRBJ2-3, with 8 bases identical to TRBD2. Germline V gene data show CDR1 as LGHNA and CDR2 as YSLEER. The CDR3 consists of 17 residues. J was trimmed by 2 bases and V by 0 bases; bases with no gene match: 7. CDR3 DNA sequence: TGCGCCAGCAGCCAAGATGCGGGCGGGGGGACCACAGATACGCAGTATTTT. It specifies CASSQDAGGGTTDTQYF.

Concerning this clone: The same CDR3 also results from other DNA sequences found in this sample. This chain joins TRBV18 and TRBJ2-7, with D possibly matching TRBD2 (6 bases). V was trimmed by 3 bases and J by 2 bases, leaving 8 bases between them. The CDR3 is 13 residues long. Germline CDR1 reads KGHSH; CDR2 reads LQKENI. DNA of the CDR3: TGTGCCAGCTCACCGGGGGGACCCTACGAGCAGTACTTC. This sequence encodes CASSPGGPYEQYF. Using reference TRBV18 and TRBJ2-7 for the parts outside the CDR3, the full variable domain is NAGVMQNPRHLVRRRGQEARLRCSPMKGHSHVYWYRQLPEEGLKFMVYLQKENIIDESGMPKERFSAEFPKEGPSILRIQQVVRGDSAAYFCASSPGGPYEQYFGPGTRLTVT.

The chain has TRBV6-5 and TRBJ2-5; 14 bases line up with TRBD2. The CDR3 is 15 residues long. Germline CDR1 and CDR2: MNHEY and SVGAGI. V was clipped by 6 bases and J by 1 base; unmatched bases: 1. The CDR3 bases are TGTGCCAGCAGGACTAGCGGGGGGGCCCAAGAGACCCAGTACTTC. It specifies CASRTSGGAQETQYF.

V gene TRBV12-5 combines with J gene TRBJ2-7, with a possible D match to TRBD1 (6 bases). The CDR3 consists of 13 residues. Germline CDR1 reads LGHNT; CDR2 reads FRNRAP. Trimming stripped 3 bases from V and 5 bases from J, with 11 bases between. Here the CDR3 reads CASGFTSGDEQYF. In DNA form, the CDR3 reads TGTGCTAGTGGTTTCACCTCAGGGGACGAGCAGTACTTC.

This chain uses TRBV11-2 with TRBJ1-1; D may be TRBD1 (6 bases). Germline V gene data show CDR1 as SGHAT and CDR2 as FQNNGV. The CDR3 covers 14 residues. Trimming left V 1 base short and J 4 bases short, with 10 bases between. Here the CDR3 DNA reads TGTGCCAGCAGCTTAGTGAGCAGGGGCACTGAAGCTTTCTTT. It encodes CASSLVSRGTEAFF.

This clone has just a few counts. V is TRBV4-2 and J is TRBJ1-5, with D tentatively TRBD1 (6 bases). V shed 1 base and J shed 2 bases, with 9 bases lying between them. The CDR3 has 15 residues. The germline V gene has CDR1 LGHNA and CDR2 YNFKEQ. The CDR3 DNA reads as TGTGCCAGCAGCCAAGGACAGGAGGGCAATCAGCCCCAGCATTTT. Its translation: CASSQGQEGNQPQHF.

The V call is TRBV14, the J call TRBJ1-4; 7 bases align to TRBD1. Germline V gives CDR1 SGHDN, CDR2 FVKESK. V was pared by 0 bases and J by 5 bases, with 12 bases of the junction left unmatched. The CDR3 spans 18 residues. The CDR3 loop is CASSQEEGWGQSNEKLFF. CDR3 coding DNA: TGTGCCAGCAGCCAAGAGGAAGGTTGGGGACAGAGCAATGAAAAACTGTTTTTT. Combining the CDR3 with reference TRBV14 and TRBJ1-4 gives the whole variable domain EAGVTQFPSHSVIEKGQTVTLRCDPISGHDNLYWYRRVMGKEIKFLLHFVKESKQDESGMPNNRFLAERTGGTYSTLKVQPAELEDSGVYFCASSQEEGWGQSNEKLFFGSGTQLSVL.

The J gene is TRBJ2-6, the V gene TRBV7-8; D may be TRBD1 (6 bases). V was pared by 1 base and J by 2 bases, with 12 bases between. The germline CDR1 and CDR2 sequences are SGHVS and FQNEAQ. This CDR3 has 17 amino acids. CDR3 sequence reads: CASSLDSPGAGANVLTF. The CDR3, as DNA: TGTGCCAGCAGCTTAGATTCCCCAGGGGCTGGGGCCAACGTCCTGACTTTC.

CDR3 DNA: TGTGCCTGGAGTTCCGGGCCGGGGGAGCAGTACTTC. It is translated as CAWSSGPGEQYF. This chain links TRBV30 with TRBJ2-7, with a possible D match to TRBD2 (5 bases). Germline CDR1 reads GTSNPN; CDR2 reads SVGIG (reference sequence). This CDR3 is built from 12 residues. Trimming took 2 bases from V and 7 from J, leaving 12 bases between them.